Included here is one T cell receptor (beta chain) sequence, with context. Its target is unknown. Losses at the gene ends were 2 bases for V and 0 bases for J; bases not matched to a gene: 4. The CDR3 contains 16 residues. Per the germline V gene, CDR1 is GTSNPN and CDR2 is SVGIG (reference sequence). The data were obtained in a study of OX40 agonist ivuxolimab in advanced cancers. On the study more broadly: As their treatment, patients were administered ivuxolimab, an agonistic anti-OX40 (CD134) antibody. Patients with prior anti-PD-1, anti-PD-L1 or anti-CTLA-4 therapy were eligible; roughly 41% had some. The study reported partial responses in three patients: one hepatocellular carcinoma, two cutaneous melanoma. Study results and limitations: Among the lowest peripheral clonal expansion occurred in 0.1-3.0 mg/kg partial responders.

The data were produced by immunoSEQ multiplex PCR, yet TCRdb's version contains in-frame clones alone and is incomplete. This sample has about 80,000 clones, with more than 75% found just once. This rearrangement joins TRBV30 to TRBJ1-3, with 10 positions matching TRBD1. The clonotype comes from an adult with an advanced solid tumor such as melanoma, head and neck, liver or kidney cancer. Source: CD4+ or CD8+ T cells sorted from blood, taken in a trial of the OX40 agonist ivuxolimab. CDR3 sequence (DNA): TGTGCCTGGAGTCGGACAGGGGGTTTCTCTGGAAACACCATATATTTT. It yields the protein CAWSRTGGFSGNTIYF.